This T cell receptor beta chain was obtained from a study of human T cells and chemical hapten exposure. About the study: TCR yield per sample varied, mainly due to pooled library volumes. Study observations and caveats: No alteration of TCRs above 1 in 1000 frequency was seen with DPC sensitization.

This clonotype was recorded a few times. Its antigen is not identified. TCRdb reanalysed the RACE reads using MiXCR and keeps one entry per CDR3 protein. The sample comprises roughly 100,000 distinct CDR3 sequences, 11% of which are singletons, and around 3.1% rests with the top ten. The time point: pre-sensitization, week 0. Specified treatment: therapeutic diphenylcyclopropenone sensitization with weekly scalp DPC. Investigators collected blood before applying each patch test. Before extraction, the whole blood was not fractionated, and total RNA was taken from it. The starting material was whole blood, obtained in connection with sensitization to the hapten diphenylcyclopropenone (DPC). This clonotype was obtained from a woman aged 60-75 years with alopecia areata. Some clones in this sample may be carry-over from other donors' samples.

The CDR3 bases are TGCAGCGTTGAGGAAGAATCCTTAGGGAACACTGAAGCTTTCTTT. This sequence encodes CSVEEESLGNTEAFF. This rearrangement joins TRBV29-1 to TRBJ1-1; no clear D gene. The CDR3 extends over 15 amino acids. Trimming stripped 3 bases from V and 1 base from J, with 15 bases between. CDR1 and CDR2 from the germline V gene are SQVTM and ANQGSEA.